The 18 T cell receptor beta chains below come from one sample, sequenced in a study of OX40 agonist ivuxolimab in advanced cancers. The library was prepared using the immunoSEQ multiplex PCR assay. Entries here come from immuneACCESS through TCRdb and include only in-frame sequences with V and J called. Some clones fail to appear in such tables; in the studies checked, an unresolved V gene covers under half of the shortfall, and the cause of the remainder is unknown. The sample table contains more than 40,000 clones; only one count was recorded for roughly 80% of them. 2.6% of the sample comes from the top ten. The source material was CD4+ or CD8+ T cells sorted from blood, sampled in a trial of the OX40 agonist ivuxolimab. The receptors stem from an adult with an advanced solid tumor such as melanoma, head and neck, liver or kidney cancer.

The gene calls are TRBV6-6 and TRBJ1-2, with D unclear. V was cut by 0 bases and J by 0 bases, with 2 bases left in between. The CDR3 has 13 amino acids. The germline V gene encodes CDR1 MNHNY and CDR2 SVGAGI (reference sequence). DNA of the CDR3: TGTGCCAGCAGTTACTCATCTAACTATGGCTACACCTTC. Amino acid sequence: CASSYSSNYGYTF.

This clone was counted once. The rearrangement links TRBV15 to TRBJ2-1; tentative D call: TRBD2 (5 bases). The CDR3 consists of 15 residues. Germline assignment: CDR1 LNHNV and CDR2 YYDKDF (reference sequence). Trimming pared 1 base from V and 0 bases from J, leaving 7 bases between. CDR3 bases: TGTGCCACCAGCAGAGGGGGAGCCTCCTACAATGAGCAGTTCTTC. Amino acids: CATSRGGASYNEQFF.

The chain couples TRBV7-6 to TRBJ1-2; 10 bases are a match to TRBD1. In germline, CDR1 is SGHVS, CDR2 FNYEAQ. The CDR3 contains 13 residues. Trimming at V came to 6 bases and at J to 5 bases, leaving 3 bases not matched to a gene. CDR3 DNA: TGTGCCAGCAGTTTGGGACAGGGGTATGGCTACACCTTC. The encoded protein is CASSLGQGYGYTF.

This chain links TRBV6-5 with TRBJ2-7, with D perhaps TRBD1 (6 bases). Trimming pared 4 bases from V and 2 bases from J, leaving 9 bases between. Germline V gene lookup returns CDR1 MNHEY and CDR2 SVGAGI. The CDR3 covers 13 residues. The CDR3 DNA reads as TGTGCCAGCAGTTGGACAGCTACCTACGAGCAGTACTTC. Translating it yields CASSWTATYEQYF.

J is TRBJ2-1 and V is TRBV12-5; 7 bases fit TRBD2. The CDR3 is 15 amino acids. V shed 1 base, J shed 5 bases, and the junction held 5 bases outside the gene matches. Germline loops: CDR1 LGHNT, CDR2 FRNRAP. CDR3 sequence reads: CASGLGTSANNEQFF. The DNA for the CDR3 is TGTGCTAGTGGTTTGGGCACTAGCGCCAACAATGAGCAGTTCTTC.

The chain couples TRBV9 to TRBJ2-2; 7 bases are a match to TRBD2. The CDR3 extends over 15 amino acids. The germline V gene encodes CDR1 SGDLS and CDR2 YYNGEE. V lost 2 bases to trimming and J lost 3 bases; unmatched junction nucleotides: 4. The CDR3 coding sequence is TGTGCCAGCAGCGTCGAGCGGGGTTACACCGGGGAGCTGTTTTTT. Encoded protein: CASSVERGYTGELFF. The full variable domain, completed using reference TRBV9 and TRBJ2-2, is DSGVTQTPKHLITATGQRVTLRCSPRSGDLSVYWYQQSLDQGLQFLIQYYNGEERAKGNILERFSAQQFPDLHSELNLSSLELGDSALYFCASSVERGYTGELFFGEGSRLTVL.

This clone showed up just a few times. V is TRBV5-1 and J is TRBJ2-1; 10 bases match TRBD2. Germline CDR1 and CDR2: SGHRS and YFSETQ. The trim removed 5 bases at V and 6 bases at J, leaving 8 bases unmatched. The CDR3 extends over 15 amino acids. In DNA, the CDR3 is TGCGCCAGCAGTTCCTCCGGGACTAGCGCCAATGAGCAGTTCTTC. Translation: CASSSSGTSANEQFF.

This rearrangement joins TRBV9 to TRBJ1-3; no reliable D call. Germline assignment: CDR1 SGDLS and CDR2 YYNGEE. Trimming took 4 bases from V and 2 from J, leaving 7 bases between them. The CDR3 length is 13 residues. The CDR3 is CASSPRPGNTIYF. The CDR3 region has the DNA TGTGCCAGCAGCCCCCGACCTGGAAACACCATATATTTT.

V usage is TRBV29-1 and J usage is TRBJ2-1, with D possibly TRBD1 on 5 matching bases. Trimming pared 3 bases from V and 4 bases from J, leaving 13 bases between. CDR1 and CDR2 from the germline V gene are SQVTM and ANQGSEA. There are 14 residues in the CDR3. As DNA, the CDR3 is TGCAGCGTTGATATCCAGGGCACTTACAATGAGCAGTTCTTC. Protein sequence: CSVDIQGTYNEQFF.

The chain is built from TRBV19 and TRBJ1-2, with D hard to call. CDR3 length equals 14 residues. Germline lookup yields CDR1 LNHDA and CDR2 SQIVND (reference sequence). Trimming pared 2 bases from V and 4 bases from J, leaving 11 bases between. This CDR3 reads CASSISSAGYGYTF. The CDR3 region has the DNA TGTGCCAGTAGTATAAGCTCTGCTGGCTATGGCTACACCTTC.

The rearrangement links TRBV6-5 to TRBJ2-3; 7 bases are shared with TRBD1. The CDR3 runs to 15 residues. Trimming took 6 bases from V and 3 from J; bases not matched to a gene: 9. The germline CDR1 and CDR2 sequences are MNHEY and SVGAGI. The CDR3 is CASRGMRGRTDTQYF. Written as DNA, the CDR3 is TGTGCCAGCAGGGGGATGAGGGGGCGGACAGATACGCAGTATTTT.

The V and J genes are TRBV21-1 and TRBJ2-7. TRBV21-1 is reported as a pseudogene. This CDR3 has 15 residues. CDR3 region: CASSKEGSASYEQYF. Here the CDR3 DNA reads TGTGCCAGCAGCAAAGAAGGGTCAGCCTCCTACGAGCAGTACTTC.

V is TRBV30 and J is TRBJ2-1; D ambiguous. The CDR3 has 11 residues. CDR1 and CDR2 (germline): GTSNPN, SVGIG (reference sequence). Trimming stripped 2 bases from V and 12 bases from J, with 11 bases between. CDR3 residues: CAWSPNRRQFF. The CDR3 nucleotides read TGTGCCTGGAGTCCTAACCGGAGGCAGTTCTTC.

The chain combines TRBV28 with TRBJ1-1; 10 bases are shared with TRBD1. The germline V gene encodes CDR1 MDHEN and CDR2 SYDVKM. The CDR3 runs to 12 residues. The trim removed 8 bases at V and 4 bases at J, leaving 1 base unmatched. Written as DNA, the CDR3 is TGTGCCAGCCGGACAGGGGGCACTGAAGCTTTCTTT. Amino acids: CASRTGGTEAFF. The entire variable domain, with the rest obtained from reference TRBV28 and TRBJ1-1, is as follows: DVKVTQSSRYLVKRTGEKVFLECVQDMDHENMFWYRQDPGLGLRLIYFSYDVKMKEKGDIPEGYSVSREKKERFSLILESASTNQTSMYLCASRTGGTEAFFGQGTRLTVV.

This clone occurred a few times. The chain has TRBV6-1 and TRBJ1-2, with D uncertain. CDR3 length: 11 amino acids. CDR1 is MNHNS and CDR2 is SASEGT in the germline V gene. V was cut by 8 bases and J by 8 bases, with 12 bases left in between. CDR3 residues: CASVAGSGYTF. The CDR3 DNA reads as TGTGCCAGCGTGGCGGGATCGGGCTACACCTTC.

CDR3 in amino acids: CASSIGGLPVPFF. DNA for the CDR3: TGTGCCAGTAGTATTGGGGGGCTGCCCGTACCTTTCTTT. This chain connects TRBV19 to TRBJ1-1; TRBD1 is a possible D gene (6 bases). This CDR3 comprises 13 residues. The ends were cut back, 3 bases at V and 12 bases at J, with 17 bases in the middle. Germline CDR1 reads LNHDA; CDR2 reads SQIVND (reference sequence).

This clone is medium-sized. J is TRBJ1-1 and V is TRBV29-1, with 8 bases fitting TRBD1. Germline CDR1 SQVTM, CDR2 ANQGSEA. The CDR3 consists of 16 residues. The junction had 11 bases not matched to a gene; V was cut back by 4 bases and J by 1 base. CDR3 DNA: TGCAGCGTTGGGGCTCACGGACAGGGACGGAACACTGAAGCTTTCTTT. This codes for CSVGAHGQGRNTEAFF.

The V and J genes are TRBV20-1 and TRBJ2-1; D not resolved. The CDR3 consists of 11 residues. The germline V gene has CDR1 DFQATT and CDR2 SNEGSKA (reference sequence). Trimming pared 3 bases from V and 5 bases from J, leaving 5 bases between. DNA of the CDR3: TGCAGTGCTAGGGCCGACAATGAGCAGTTCTTC. This sequence encodes CSARADNEQFF.